This note documents a single T cell receptor beta chain sequence. It lacks a known antigen. Within one base of it there is no much larger clone, and no base qualities were kept. Collaborating institutions collected whole blood in K2EDTA tubes following their own protocols. Collaborator samples were shipped for TCRbeta analysis as frozen whole blood, isolated PBMCs, or DNA extracted from either sample type. This sample is drawn from a study of blood T cell repertoires in COVID-19 (dated by TCRdb to about 2020). Regarding the research as a whole: Samples from collaborators originated in the United States, Italy and Spain and spanned both the acute and convalescent phases of COVID-19. The material from the prospective study consisted of cDNA or gDNA derived from T cells, B-cell-depleted T cells, or PBMCs. Deeply sampled blood TCRbeta repertoires from subjects exposed to, actively infected with, or recovered from COVID-19 were included in the dataset. The repertoires were released in a freely available public database intended as a resource for research on the immune response to SARS-CoV-2. The samples were drawn from two sources: the first 160 participants of the ongoing ImmuneRACE study, and fewer than 1,500 subjects contributed by 6 global collaborators. A de-identified subject ID, COVID-19 status, age in years and sex were almost always included in the sample metadata. Where available, HLA class I and class II types were taken from metadata supplied by the sample provider and were not determined by assay-based typing. Study-level results and caveats: How much clinical and demographic metadata was included differed by source and by participant, and the metadata was provided uncurated.

A distance of 15 bases separates the germline ends of V and J, which lose 7 bases and 7 bases respectively. From the cysteine through the phenylalanine, the CDR3 covers 13 amino acids. The DNA shown is the 39-base CDR3, in frame from base 1. The germline V gene yields SNHLY for CDR1 and FYNNEI for CDR2. The immunoSEQ Assay, a bias-controlled multiplex PCR, was used to amplify TCRbeta CDR3 regions from genomic DNA. Regarding the original processing steps: Within the assay, amplification of reference gene primers was used to estimate how many nucleated cells each sample contained. To quantify the absolute abundance of each unique TCRbeta CDR3 rearrangement, sequence reads were collapsed and filtered. Productive Simpson clonality was computed per sample as the square root of Simpson's diversity index over productive rearrangements. Imported from immuneACCESS, the table was reduced by TCRdb to in-frame sequences with V and J called. These copies leave out some clones; in studies compared against another copy, an unresolved V gene accounts for under half, and the cause of the remainder is not known. The V and J calls and clone size were taken over from that table, and D and trimming were inferred from the DNA. The sample profile shows 260,000 or so clones; approximately 87% of them were found once. The ten largest clones capture 8% to 9.5% of the sample.

Sequenced material: peripheral blood. The sequence is built from TRBV2 and TRBJ2-3, with TRBD1 as a weak D call on 5 bases. This TCR was sampled from a human donor in a cohort sampled during active COVID-19. The nucleotide sequence reads TGTGCCAGCACCCCCCCGACAGCTAATACGCAGTATTTT. This is translated as CASTPPTANTQYF.